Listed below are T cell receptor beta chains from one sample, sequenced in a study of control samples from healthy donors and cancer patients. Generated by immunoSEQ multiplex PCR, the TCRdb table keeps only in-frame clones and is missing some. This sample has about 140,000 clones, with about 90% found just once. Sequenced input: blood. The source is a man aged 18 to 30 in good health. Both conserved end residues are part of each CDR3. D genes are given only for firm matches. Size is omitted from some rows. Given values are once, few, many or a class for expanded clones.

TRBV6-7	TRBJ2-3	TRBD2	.	CASRPSGGRTDTQYF	TGTGCCAGCAGACCTAGCGGGGGGCGGACAGATACGCAGTATTTT
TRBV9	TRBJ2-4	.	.	CASSAHTAHIQYF	TGTGCCAGCAGCGCCCATACGGCGCACATTCAGTACTTC
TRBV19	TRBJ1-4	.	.	CASSIAVGSTNEKLFF	TGTGCCAGTAGTATAGCGGTCGGTTCAACTAATGAAAAACTGTTTTTT
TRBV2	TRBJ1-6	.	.	CASGTENNSPLHF	TGTGCCAGCGGGACGGAAAATAATTCACCCCTCCACTTT
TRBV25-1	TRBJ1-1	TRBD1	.	CASSETGTGRARTTEAFF	TGTGCCAGCAGTGAAACCGGGACAGGGAGGGCGAGAACAACTGAAGCTTTCTTT
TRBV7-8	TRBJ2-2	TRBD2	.	CASSRTASGGYTGELFF	TGTGCCAGCAGCCGAACCGCGAGCGGGGGGTACACCGGGGAGCTGTTTTTT
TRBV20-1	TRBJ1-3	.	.	CSASPRVSGNTIYF	TGCAGTGCTAGTCCCAGGGTTTCTGGAAACACCATATATTTT
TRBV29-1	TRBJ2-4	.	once	CSVDGNNIQYF	TGCAGCGTTGATGGGAATAACATTCAGTACTTC
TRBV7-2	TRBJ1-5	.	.	CASSSPDRQPQHF	TGTGCCAGCAGCTCTCCAGATCGTCAGCCCCAGCATTTT
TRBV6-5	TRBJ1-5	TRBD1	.	CASSQDRAQPQHF	TGTGCCAGCAGTCAGGACAGGGCTCAGCCCCAGCATTTT
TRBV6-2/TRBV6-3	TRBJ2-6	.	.	CASSPTHDSGANVLTF	TGTGCCAGCAGCCCTACCCACGACTCTGGGGCCAACGTCCTGACTTTC
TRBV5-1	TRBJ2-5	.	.	CASSSGQPQETQYF	TGCGCCAGCAGCTCCGGACAGCCTCAAGAGACCCAGTACTTC
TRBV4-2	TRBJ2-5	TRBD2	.	CASSHVVGEGSQETQYF	TGTGCCAGCAGCCACGTAGTTGGGGAGGGGAGCCAAGAGACCCAGTACTTC
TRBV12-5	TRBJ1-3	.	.	CASALSGNTIYF	TGTGCTAGTGCCCTCTCTGGAAACACCATATATTTT
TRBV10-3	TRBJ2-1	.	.	CATLGQNNEQFF	TGTGCCACCTTAGGACAGAACAATGAGCAGTTCTTC
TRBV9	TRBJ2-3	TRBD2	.	CASSVMAAGGLDTQYF	TGTGCCAGCAGCGTAATGGCGGCGGGGGGGTTGGATACGCAGTATTTT
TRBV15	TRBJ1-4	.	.	CATSNFIGGLRGEKLFF	TGTGCCACCAGCAATTTCATAGGGGGACTGAGAGGTGAAAAACTGTTTTTT
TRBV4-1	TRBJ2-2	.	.	CASSQVAGPTGELFF	TGCGCCAGCAGCCAAGTGGCAGGGCCCACCGGGGAGCTGTTTTTT
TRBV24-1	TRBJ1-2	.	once	CATFLHHREKTNGYTF	TGTGCCACGTTTTTACACCACAGGGAAAAAACCAATGGCTACACCTTC
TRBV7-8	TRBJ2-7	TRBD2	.	CASSPSRTSGGYEQYF	TGTGCCAGCAGCCCGTCCCGGACTAGCGGGGGCTACGAGCAGTACTTC
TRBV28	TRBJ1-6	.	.	CASSLTLNYNSPLHF	TGTGCCAGCAGCCTCACCCTAAACTATAATTCACCCCTCCACTTT
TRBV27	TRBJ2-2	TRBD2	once	CASSPVGVAGYNTGELFF	TGTGCCAGCAGTCCGGTAGGGGTAGCGGGATATAACACCGGGGAGCTGTTTTTT
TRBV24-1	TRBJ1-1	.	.	CATRGGRFTEAFF	TGTGCCACCAGGGGGGGCAGATTCACTGAAGCTTTCTTT
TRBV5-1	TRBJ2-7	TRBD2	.	CASSHITSGYSYEQYF	TGCGCCAGCAGCCACATCACTAGCGGGTACTCCTACGAGCAGTACTTC
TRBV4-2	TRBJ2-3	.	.	CASSQGTGYTGTDTQYF	TGTGCCAGCAGCCAAGGTACTGGCTACACAGGCACAGATACGCAGTATTTT
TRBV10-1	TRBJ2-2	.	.	CASSESRTGELFF	TGCGCCAGCAGTGAGTCGAGGACCGGGGAGCTGTTTTTT
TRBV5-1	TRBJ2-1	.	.	CASSLGLADYNEQFF	TGCGCCAGCAGCTTGGGGCTAGCAGATTACAATGAGCAGTTCTTC
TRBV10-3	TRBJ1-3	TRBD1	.	CATGQAAFSGNTIYF	TGTGCCACGGGACAGGCGGCCTTCTCTGGAAACACCATATATTTT
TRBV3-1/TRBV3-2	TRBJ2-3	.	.	CASSQANTDTQYF	TGTGCCAGCAGCCAAGCAAACACAGATACGCAGTATTTT
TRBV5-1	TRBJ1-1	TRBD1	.	CASSFPDRGEAFF	TGCGCCAGCAGCTTTCCGGACAGGGGTGAAGCTTTCTTT
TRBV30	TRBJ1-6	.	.	CAWTLTPYNSPLHF	TGTGCCTGGACCCTGACACCCTATAATTCACCCCTCCACTTT
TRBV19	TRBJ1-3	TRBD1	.	CASALSLTRGATGNTIYF	TGTGCCAGTGCGCTGAGCTTGACCAGGGGGGCGACGGGAAACACCATATATTTT
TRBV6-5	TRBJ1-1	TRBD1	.	CASSRDRGVIAEAFF	TGTGCCAGCAGCCGGGACAGGGGAGTAATAGCTGAAGCTTTCTTT
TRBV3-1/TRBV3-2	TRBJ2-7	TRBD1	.	CASSQDLGTAYEQYF	TGTGCCAGCAGCCAAGATCTTGGGACAGCCTACGAGCAGTACTTC
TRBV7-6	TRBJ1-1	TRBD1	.	CASSGGGYRGFYTEAFF	TGTGCCAGCAGCGGAGGGGGATACAGGGGCTTCTACACTGAAGCTTTCTTT
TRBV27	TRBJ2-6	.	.	CASGQVNGANVLTF	TGTGCCAGCGGGCAGGTAAATGGGGCCAACGTCCTGACTTTC
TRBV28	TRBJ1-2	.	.	CASSGQIYGYTF	TGTGCCAGCAGTGGACAGATATATGGCTACACCTTC
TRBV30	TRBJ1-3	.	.	CAWTGHSGNTIYF	TGTGCCTGGACAGGGCACTCTGGAAACACCATATATTTT
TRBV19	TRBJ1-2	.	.	CASSSRVEGRDGYTF	TGTGCCAGTAGTTCAAGGGTGGAAGGACGGGATGGCTACACCTTC
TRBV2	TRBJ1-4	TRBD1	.	CARGTGTEYEKLFF	TGTGCCAGGGGCACCGGGACAGAATACGAAAAACTGTTTTTT
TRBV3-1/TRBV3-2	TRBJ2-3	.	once	CASSQSGNTDTQYF	TGTGCCAGCAGCCAGTCCGGGAACACAGATACGCAGTATTTT
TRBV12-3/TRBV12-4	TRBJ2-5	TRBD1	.	CASSYNRGETQYF	TGTGCCAGCAGTTACAACAGGGGAGAGACCCAGTACTTC
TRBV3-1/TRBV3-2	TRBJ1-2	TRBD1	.	CASSPRTGWYGYTF	TGTGCCAGCAGCCCGCGGACAGGGTGGTATGGCTACACCTTC
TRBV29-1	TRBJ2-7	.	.	CSVATGVYEQYF	TGCAGCGTTGCAACAGGTGTTTACGAGCAGTACTTC
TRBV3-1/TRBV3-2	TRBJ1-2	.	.	CASSQEATATNYGYTF	TGTGCCAGCAGCCAAGAAGCCACAGCTACCAACTATGGCTACACCTTC
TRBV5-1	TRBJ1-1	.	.	CASSLGETTNTEAFF	TGCGCCAGCAGCTTGGGCGAGACAACGAACACTGAAGCTTTCTTT